This T cell receptor beta chain is drawn from a study of blood T cell repertoires in COVID-19. TCRdb's table, derived via immunoSEQ multiplex PCR, lists solely in-frame clones and lacks some. The profile shows 250,000 to 350,000 clones, 88% of them singletons. Trimming took off 6 bases at V and 5 bases at J, with 14 bases between the two ends. This CDR3 is built from 13 residues. This chain joins TRBV12-3 or TRBV12-4 and TRBJ2-7, with D maybe TRBD1 (6 bases). Material for sequencing was peripheral blood. The origin of this receptor is a woman aged 25 to 39 with COVID-19, enrolled during active disease. The CDR3, as DNA: TGTGCCAGCAGCCTCACAGGGTCCCACGAGCAGTACTTC. As protein: CASSLTGSHEQYF.